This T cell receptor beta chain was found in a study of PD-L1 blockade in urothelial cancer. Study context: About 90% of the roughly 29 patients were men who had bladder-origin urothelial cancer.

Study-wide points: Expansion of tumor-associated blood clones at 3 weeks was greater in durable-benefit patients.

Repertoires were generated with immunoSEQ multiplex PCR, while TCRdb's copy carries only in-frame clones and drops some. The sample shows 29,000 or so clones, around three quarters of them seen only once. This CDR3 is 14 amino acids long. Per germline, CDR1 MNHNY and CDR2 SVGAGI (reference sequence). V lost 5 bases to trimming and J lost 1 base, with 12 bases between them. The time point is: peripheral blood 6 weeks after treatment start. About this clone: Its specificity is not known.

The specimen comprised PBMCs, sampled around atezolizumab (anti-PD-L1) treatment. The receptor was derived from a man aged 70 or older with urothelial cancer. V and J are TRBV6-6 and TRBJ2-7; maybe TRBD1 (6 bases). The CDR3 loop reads CASSPRDNSYEQYF. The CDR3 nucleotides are TGTGCCAGCAGTCCCCGGGACAATTCCTACGAGCAGTACTTC.